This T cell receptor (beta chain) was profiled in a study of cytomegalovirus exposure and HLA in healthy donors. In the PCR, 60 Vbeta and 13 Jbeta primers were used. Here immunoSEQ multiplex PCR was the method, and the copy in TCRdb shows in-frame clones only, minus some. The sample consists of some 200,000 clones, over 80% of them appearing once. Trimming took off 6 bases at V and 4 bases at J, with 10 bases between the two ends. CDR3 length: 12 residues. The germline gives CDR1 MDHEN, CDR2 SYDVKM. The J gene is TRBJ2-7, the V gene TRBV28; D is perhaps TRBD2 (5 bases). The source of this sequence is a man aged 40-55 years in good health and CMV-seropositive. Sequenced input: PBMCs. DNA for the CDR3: TGTGCCAGCAGGGAGGCGCAGTACGAGCAGTACTTC. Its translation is CASREAQYEQYF.